This T cell receptor (beta chain) was profiled in a study of shared clonotypes between healthy human individuals. The data were produced by immunoSEQ multiplex PCR, yet TCRdb's version contains in-frame clones alone and is incomplete. Among about 590,000 clones listed, 95% to 96% were seen once. Only CD45RO-negative cells positively selected for CCR7 counted as naive CD8 cells, so terminally differentiated effector memory CD45RA+ cells were excluded. To note about this clone: Its target is not known. Distinct nucleotide sequences in the sample also encode this CDR3.

General study points: Among several donors, roughly 5% of naive CD4 clonotypes were found in common. The donor pool, a small one, limited the genetic and exposure-history diversity represented. Clonotype sharing across donors was expected to vary with sequencing depth. Sampling was confined to blood; repertoires within tissues likely differ.

This CDR3 has 15 residues. Trimming cost V 0 bases and J 4 bases; bases outside gene matches: 2. Germline CDR1 reads LNHNV; CDR2 reads YYDKDF (reference sequence). J is TRBJ1-5 and V is TRBV15; 8 bases are shared with TRBD1. Source material: naive CD8+ T cells sorted from blood. This receptor was taken from a woman aged 25 to 39 in good health. The CDR3 DNA sequence: TGTGCCACCAGCAGAGACCGGACAGGGAATCAGCCCCAGCATTTT. It specifies CATSRDRTGNQPQHF.